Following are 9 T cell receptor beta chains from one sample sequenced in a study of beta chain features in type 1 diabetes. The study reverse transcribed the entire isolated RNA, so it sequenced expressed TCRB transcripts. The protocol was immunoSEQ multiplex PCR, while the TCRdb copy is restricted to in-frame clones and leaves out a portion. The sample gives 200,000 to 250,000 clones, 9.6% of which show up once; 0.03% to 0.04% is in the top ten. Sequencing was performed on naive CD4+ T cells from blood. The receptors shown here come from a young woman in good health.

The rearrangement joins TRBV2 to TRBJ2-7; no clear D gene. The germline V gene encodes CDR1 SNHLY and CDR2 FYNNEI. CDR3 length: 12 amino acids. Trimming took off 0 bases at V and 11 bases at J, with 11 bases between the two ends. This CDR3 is CASSEAGRQEYF. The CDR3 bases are TGTGCCAGCAGTGAAGCAGGAAGGCAGGAGTACTTC.

CDR3 nucleotides: TGTGCCAGCAGTGATCTAGCGGGCCTGCTTTACGAGCAGTACTTC. Translated, it gives CASSDLAGLLYEQYF. The chain employs TRBV2 and TRBJ2-7; TRBD2 matches at 8 bases. V was clipped by 3 bases and J by 4 bases; unmatched bases: 8. CDR1 and CDR2 (germline): SNHLY, FYNNEI. CDR3 length equals 15 residues.

The CDR3 DNA reads TGTGCCAGCAGCAAAACAGGGTACGAGCAGTACTTC. It translates to CASSKTGYEQYF. J is TRBJ2-7 and V is TRBV27, with D possibly being TRBD1 (6 bases). V dropped 6 bases and J dropped 4 bases, with 10 bases sitting between them. Germline V gene data show CDR1 as MNHEY and CDR2 as SMNVEV (reference sequence). The CDR3 consists of 12 residues.

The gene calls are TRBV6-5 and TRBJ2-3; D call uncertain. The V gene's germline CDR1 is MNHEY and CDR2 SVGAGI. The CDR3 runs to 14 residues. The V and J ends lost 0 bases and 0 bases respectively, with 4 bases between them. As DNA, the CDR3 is TGTGCCAGCAGTTACTCGGAGAGCACAGATACGCAGTATTTT. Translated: CASSYSESTDTQYF.

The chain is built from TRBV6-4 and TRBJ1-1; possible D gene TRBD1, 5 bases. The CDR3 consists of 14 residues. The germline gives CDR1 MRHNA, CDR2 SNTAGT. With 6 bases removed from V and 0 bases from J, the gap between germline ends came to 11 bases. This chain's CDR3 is CASSPTALNTEAFF. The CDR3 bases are TGTGCCAGCAGCCCGACAGCCTTGAACACTGAAGCTTTCTTT.

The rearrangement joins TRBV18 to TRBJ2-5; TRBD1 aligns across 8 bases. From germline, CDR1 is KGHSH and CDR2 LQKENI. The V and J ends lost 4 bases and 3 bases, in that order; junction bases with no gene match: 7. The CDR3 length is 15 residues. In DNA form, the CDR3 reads TGTGCCAGCTCACAAATGACAGGGGAGGAAGAGACCCAGTACTTC. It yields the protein CASSQMTGEEETQYF.

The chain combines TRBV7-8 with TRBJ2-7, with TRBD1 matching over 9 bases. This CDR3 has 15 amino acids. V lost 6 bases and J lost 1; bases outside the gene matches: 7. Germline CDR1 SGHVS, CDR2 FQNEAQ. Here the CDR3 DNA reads TGTGCCAGCAGTTCCGGGACAGGGCTATCCTACGAGCAGTACTTC. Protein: CASSSGTGLSYEQYF.

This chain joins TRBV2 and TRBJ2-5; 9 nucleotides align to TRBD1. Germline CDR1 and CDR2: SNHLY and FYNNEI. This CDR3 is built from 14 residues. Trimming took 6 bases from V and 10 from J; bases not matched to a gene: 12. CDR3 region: CASSVLRTGEDQYF. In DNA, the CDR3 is TGTGCCAGCAGCGTTCTTCGGACAGGGGAGGACCAGTACTTC. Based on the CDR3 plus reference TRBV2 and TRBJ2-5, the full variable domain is EPEVTQTPSHQVTQMGQEVILRCVPISNHLYFYWYRQILGQKVEFLVSFYNNEISEKSEIFDDQFSVERPDGSNFTLKIRSTKLEDSAMYFCASSVLRTGEDQYFGPGTRLLVL.

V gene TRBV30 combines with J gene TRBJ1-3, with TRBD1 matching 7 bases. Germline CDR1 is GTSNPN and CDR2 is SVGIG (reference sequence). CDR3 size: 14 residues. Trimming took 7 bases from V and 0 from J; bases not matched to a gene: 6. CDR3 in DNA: TGTGCCTTTAAATACAGGGGCTCTGGAAACACCATATATTTT. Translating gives CAFKYRGSGNTIYF.